This TCR beta chain came from a study of T cells in Graves' hyperthyroidism and ophthalmopathy. Study conclusions and caveats: The model identified upcoming ophthalmopathy a median around 7.1 months ahead of onset.

With 6 bases removed from V and 8 bases from J, the gap between germline ends came to 13 bases. This CDR3 is 11 amino acids long. CDR1 is SQVTM, CDR2 ANQGSEA, per germline. In regard to this clonotype: The antigen is undetermined.

RNA transcripts served as the template for amplifying TCR beta CDR3 regions. A first-round RT-PCR of the TCR CDR3 used the HTBI primer set. TCRdb fed the multiplex PCR reads into MiXCR, producing one record per CDR3 protein. The sample shows 500,000 to 600,000 distinct CDR3 sequences, around 45% of them seen only once. Each diagnosis drew on symptoms, thyroxine, TRAb, thyroid ultrasound and orbital computed tomography findings. V gene TRBV29-1 combines with J gene TRBJ1-2, with unresolved D. The sample comprised peripheral blood or thyroid tissue (not recorded which). The TCR originated in an adult woman with Graves' disease, either hyperthyroidism or ophthalmopathy (not recorded which). The CDR3 DNA follows: TGCAGCGTCTCGGGAGTAGGAGGCTACACCTTC. Its protein product is CSVSGVGGYTF.